This T cell receptor (beta chain) was sequenced in a study of T-cell memory formation after mild COVID-19. This clonotype was detected ten times or more. Germline V gives CDR1 LGHNA, CDR2 YNFKEQ. Trimming shortened V by 0 bases and J by 4 bases, and 13 bases separated the two germline ends. The CDR3 length is 15 residues. Via MiXCR, TCRdb re-called the 5' RACE reads, giving one row per CDR3 protein. The table lists about 350,000 distinct CDR3 sequences, 12% to 15% of them singletons. This sequence joins TRBV4-2 and TRBJ2-7, with D uncertain. The source is a man aged 18 to 30 who had mild COVID-19 (a few samples of this study predate the infection). Cell type and time point are not known. The sample consisted of PBMCs or a T cell subset sorted from them (not recorded which). The CDR3 reads CASSQDLEHGYEQYV. The DNA of the CDR3 is TGTGCCAGCAGCCAAGATCTCGAACACGGATACGAGCAGTACGTC.